This entry lists 10 T cell receptor beta chains sequenced from one sample in a study of blood T cell repertoires in COVID-19. Here immunoSEQ multiplex PCR was the method, and the copy in TCRdb shows in-frame clones only, minus some. This sample carries hundreds of thousands of clones, 86% of them seen once, and the ten largest clones take 1.4%. Sequencing was carried out using peripheral blood. The receptors were sampled from a woman aged 25 to 39 with active or convalescent COVID-19.

The chain combines TRBV11-2 with TRBJ2-3, with 8 nucleotides matching TRBD1. The CDR3 contains 17 residues. The ends lost 1 base at V and 4 bases at J; junction bases unmatched: 10. CDR1 and CDR2 from the germline V gene are SGHAT and FQNNGV. The CDR3 DNA follows: TGTGCCAGCAGCTTAGGTATAGTCGGGACAGGATCAGATACGCAGTATTTT. This codes for CASSLGIVGTGSDTQYF.

This chain connects TRBV10-3 to TRBJ2-3; 10 positions match TRBD1. V was clipped by 1 base and J by 1 base; unmatched bases: 2. From germline, CDR1 is ENHRY and CDR2 SYGVKD. The CDR3 runs to 16 residues. CDR3 residues: CAISEWGTGGTDTQYF. The CDR3 bases are TGTGCCATCAGTGAGTGGGGGACAGGGGGCACAGATACGCAGTATTTT.

J is TRBJ2-2 and V is TRBV19, with a tentative D call TRBD2 (6 bases). Germline CDR1 and CDR2: LNHDA and SQIVND (reference sequence). V was shortened by 6 bases and J by 6 bases, with 11 bases between the two germline ends. The CDR3 runs 13 residues. The CDR3 protein is CASSPGGPGELFF. DNA for the CDR3: TGTGCCAGTAGCCCCGGAGGGCCCGGGGAGCTGTTTTTT. Drawing the rest from reference TRBV19 and TRBJ2-2, the complete variable domain is DGGITQSPKYLFRKEGQNVTLSCEQNLNHDAMYWYRQDPGQGLRLIYYSQIVNDFQKGDIAEGYSVSREKKESFPLTVTSAQKNPTAFYLCASSPGGPGELFFGEGSRLTVL.

The DNA of the CDR3 is TGCGCCAGCAGGACACCCCAAGAGTGGGGCTACACCTTC. It encodes CASRTPQEWGYTF. The V and J genes are TRBV5-1 and TRBJ1-2; unclear D gene. The V gene lost 5 bases and the J gene lost 8 bases, with 16 bases spanning the gap. The CDR3 has 13 amino acids. Germline V CDR1 and CDR2: SGHRS, YFSETQ.

J is TRBJ2-3 and V is TRBV4-1; 10 bases match TRBD2. CDR3 length: 18 amino acids. Germline trimming cut 4 bases from V and 0 bases from J; bases unmatched to any gene: 10. Germline V gives CDR1 MGHRA, CDR2 YSYEKL. CDR3 sequence (DNA): TGCGCCAGCAGCCCGGGGGAACTAGCGGGGCTTAGCACAGATACGCAGTATTTT. Its protein is CASSPGELAGLSTDTQYF.

The chain links TRBV27 to TRBJ2-1, with 15 nucleotides matching TRBD2. V trimming: 7 bases; J trimming: 7 bases; junction bases outside the gene matches: 11. CDR1 MNHEY and CDR2 SMNVEV come from the germline V gene (reference sequence). The length of the CDR3 is 17 residues. The CDR3 sequence is CASTSTSGTSGRNEQFF. In DNA, the CDR3 is TGTGCCAGCACCTCAACGTCCGGGACTAGCGGGAGGAATGAGCAGTTCTTC.

This CDR3 reads CATSNYGTALYGYTF. The CDR3 region has the DNA TGTGCCACCAGCAACTACGGGACAGCCTTATATGGCTACACCTTC. The V and J genes are TRBV15 and TRBJ1-2; the match to TRBD1 covers 7 bases. CDR3 length equals 15 residues. Looked up from germline, CDR1 is LNHNV and CDR2 is YYDKDF (reference sequence). V shed 4 bases and J 5 bases; nucleotides not matched to a gene: 10.

The chain employs TRBV4-1 and TRBJ2-7; 9 bases agree with TRBD2. Germline CDR1 reads MGHRA; CDR2 reads YSYEKL. The V and J ends lost 1 base and 4 bases, in that order; junction bases with no gene match: 14. The CDR3 runs to 18 residues. Written as DNA, the CDR3 is TGCGCCAGCAGCCAAGGCTATGGAAAAGGACTAGCGACATACGAGCAGTACTTC. Protein product: CASSQGYGKGLATYEQYF.

This rearrangement joins TRBV12-3 or TRBV12-4 to TRBJ1-2; a weak D match, TRBD1 (5 bases). This CDR3 has 12 amino acids. Trimming removed 6 bases from V and 4 bases from J, with 9 bases in between. The CDR3 nucleotides read TGTGCCAGCAGCTTTCAGGGCTATGGCTACACCTTC. Translated, it gives CASSFQGYGYTF.

J is TRBJ2-7 and V is TRBV27, with TRBD2 as a possible D gene (6 bases). Trimming cost V 1 base and J 0 bases, with 13 bases left between them. Germline assignment: CDR1 MNHEY and CDR2 SMNVEV (reference sequence). The CDR3 has 16 residues. CDR3 coding DNA: TGTGCCAGCAGTTTATTCCCCCAGCGGGCCTCCTACGAGCAGTACTTC. Protein sequence: CASSLFPQRASYEQYF.